At least ten counts were recorded for the clone carrying this T cell receptor (beta chain). Repertoires were generated with immunoSEQ multiplex PCR, while TCRdb's copy carries only in-frame clones and drops some. The table shows fewer than 300,000 clones, with about 87% occurring only once. The data belong to a study of blood T cell repertoires in COVID-19. Study summary: Nucleic acid was either cDNA or gDNA, and it came from T cells, B-cell-depleted T cells, or PBMCs.

The CDR3 has 13 residues. Germline-derived CDR1 and CDR2 are SGHRS and YFSETQ. V lost 0 bases and J 4 bases, leaving 6 bases between the germline ends. Sequenced input: peripheral blood. The V and J genes are TRBV5-1 and TRBJ2-3; TRBD1 is a possible D gene (6 bases). The receptor was derived from a man aged 55-75 years who had recovered from COVID-19. The CDR3 spells CASSLAGADTQYF. CDR3 nucleotides: TGCGCCAGCAGCTTGGCAGGGGCAGATACGCAGTATTTT.